The rows below give T cell receptor beta chains drawn from one sample of a study of CD8 T cells in ankylosing spondylitis. TCRdb independently ran MiXCR on the 5' RACE reads; one entry per CDR3 protein. The sample has about 260,000 distinct CDR3 sequences; approximately 24% are singletons. The specimen was blood, either unsorted or a sorted T cell fraction (not recorded which). Every receptor here comes from a male donor with ankylosing spondylitis or in good health (not recorded which). CDR3s include the opening cysteine and the closing phenylalanine or tryptophan.

CDR3	V	J
CASSFGQGSQPQHF	TRBV5-6	TRBJ1-5
CSAIRDSLAKNIQYF	TRBV20-1	TRBJ2-4
CSASLGSGQPQHF	TRBV20-1	TRBJ1-5
CASSRGKSYEQYF	TRBV12-3/TRBV12-4	TRBJ2-7
CASSRGQGAENEQFF	TRBV5-4	TRBJ2-1
CAWSPSGWTEAFF	TRBV30	TRBJ1-1
CASSISGEYNEQFF	TRBV12-3/TRBV12-4	TRBJ2-1
CASSPKRGTHGYTF	TRBV12-3/TRBV12-4	TRBJ1-2
CSVDRGPQETQYF	TRBV29-1	TRBJ2-5
CASSQERGTGREFF	TRBV3-1	TRBJ2-1
CASSWGHNEQFF	TRBV5-4	TRBJ2-1